This is a list of T cell receptor beta chains from one sample in a study of blood T cell repertoires in COVID-19. The method was immunoSEQ multiplex PCR; TCRdb's version includes in-frame clones alone and lacks a portion of them. The sample consists of about 190,000 clones, around 84% of them appearing once. What was sequenced was peripheral blood. These receptors were taken from a human donor in a cohort sampled during active COVID-19. CDR3s include the opening cysteine and the closing phenylalanine or tryptophan. A D gene is named only where the DNA matches it firmly. Rows give clone size only sometimes, using once, few, many, or a class for an expanded clone.

cdr3_length: 11
v_call: TRBV2
d_call: TRBD1
clone_size: NA
j_call: TRBJ1-2
cdr3_nt: TGTGCCATAGGACAGGGATCTGGCTACACCTTC
cdr3_aa: CAIGQGSGYTF

cdr3_length: 14
v_call: TRBV6-5
d_call: TRBD1
clone_size: NA
j_call: TRBJ1-1
cdr3_nt: TGTGCCAGCAGCAGGGGGCCGAGTGTGGCTGAAGCTTTCTTT
cdr3_aa: CASSRGPSVAEAFF

cdr3_length: 16
v_call: TRBV5-4
d_call: TRBD2
clone_size: NA
j_call: TRBJ2-1
cdr3_nt: TGTGCCAGCAGTCAACGACTAGCGGGAGGGTACAATGAGCAGTTCTTC
cdr3_aa: CASSQRLAGGYNEQFF

cdr3_length: 15
v_call: TRBV14
d_call: TRBD2
clone_size: NA
j_call: TRBJ2-1
cdr3_nt: TGTGCCAGCAGCCAACAGCGGGGCCCCTACAATGAGCAGTTCTTC
cdr3_aa: CASSQQRGPYNEQFF

cdr3_length: 15
v_call: TRBV10-1
d_call: TRBD1
clone_size: once
j_call: TRBJ1-6
cdr3_nt: TGCGCCAGCAGTGAAGGGACAGGGGTTGGCTCACCCCTCCACTTT
cdr3_aa: CASSEGTGVGSPLHF

cdr3_length: 15
v_call: TRBV7-9
d_call: NA
clone_size: many
j_call: TRBJ1-6
cdr3_nt: TGTGCCAGCAGCTTTTGGAGGACAGAAAAGTCACCCCTCCACTTT
cdr3_aa: CASSFWRTEKSPLHF

cdr3_length: 14
v_call: TRBV10-3
d_call: TRBD1
clone_size: few
j_call: TRBJ1-3
cdr3_nt: TGTGCCATCGGGACAGGAGCTACTGGAAACACCATATATTTT
cdr3_aa: CAIGTGATGNTIYF

cdr3_length: 15
v_call: TRBV6-4
d_call: NA
clone_size: NA
j_call: TRBJ1-1
cdr3_nt: TGTGCCAGCAGTGACTGGTACGGTTTGCGCGCTGAAGCTTTCTTT
cdr3_aa: CASSDWYGLRAEAFF

cdr3_length: 15
v_call: TRBV30
d_call: TRBD2
clone_size: NA
j_call: TRBJ2-7
cdr3_nt: TGTGCCTGGAGGGGAAGACTAGCGGGAGCTTACGAGCAGTACTTC
cdr3_aa: CAWRGRLAGAYEQYF

cdr3_length: 16
v_call: TRBV5-1
d_call: TRBD2
clone_size: few
j_call: TRBJ2-1
cdr3_nt: TGCGCCAGCAGCACCTCTAGCGGGAGCTCCTACAATGAGCAGTTCTTC
cdr3_aa: CASSTSSGSSYNEQFF

cdr3_length: 14
v_call: TRBV23-1
d_call: NA
clone_size: NA
j_call: TRBJ1-2
cdr3_nt: TGCGCCAGCAGTCCTGAGGGGGTAAACTATGGCTACACCTTC
cdr3_aa: CASSPEGVNYGYTF

cdr3_length: 14
v_call: TRBV27
d_call: NA
clone_size: NA
j_call: TRBJ1-3
cdr3_nt: TGTGCCAACACCCGGACAGCCTCTGGAAACACCATATATTTT
cdr3_aa: CANTRTASGNTIYF

cdr3_length: 16
v_call: TRBV5-1
d_call: TRBD1
clone_size: few
j_call: TRBJ1-1
cdr3_nt: TGCGCCAGCAGCTTACGTCCGGGACAGGAAGTCACTGAAGCTTTCTTT
cdr3_aa: CASSLRPGQEVTEAFF

cdr3_length: 14
v_call: TRBV10-3
d_call: NA
clone_size: NA
j_call: TRBJ1-3
cdr3_nt: TGTGCCATCAGTGAACACCGTTCTGGAAACACCATATATTTT
cdr3_aa: CAISEHRSGNTIYF

cdr3_length: 16
v_call: TRBV7-9
d_call: TRBD1
clone_size: few
j_call: TRBJ1-2
cdr3_nt: TGTGCCAGCAGCGAGGGGACAGCCGGCGAGGTTTATGGCTACACCTTC
cdr3_aa: CASSEGTAGEVYGYTF

cdr3_length: 18
v_call: TRBV6-2/TRBV6-3
d_call: NA
clone_size: NA
j_call: TRBJ2-7
cdr3_nt: TGTGCCAGCAGTTACGCTCCAACTAGTTTCGGAGATCGCTACGAGCAGTACTTC
cdr3_aa: CASSYAPTSFGDRYEQYF

cdr3_length: 13
v_call: TRBV5-6
d_call: NA
clone_size: NA
j_call: TRBJ2-1
cdr3_nt: TGTGCCAGCAGCTGGACAGGAGGGGATGAGCAGTTCTTC
cdr3_aa: CASSWTGGDEQFF

cdr3_length: 14
v_call: TRBV7-9
d_call: NA
clone_size: NA
j_call: TRBJ2-5
cdr3_nt: TGTGCCAGCAGCCCACGACAGGCCCAAGAGACCCAGTACTTC
cdr3_aa: CASSPRQAQETQYF

cdr3_length: 16
v_call: TRBV6-4
d_call: TRBD2
clone_size: NA
j_call: TRBJ2-1
cdr3_nt: TGTGCCAGCAGTGCCCGTAGCGGGGGAGCCTACAATGAGCAGTTCTTC
cdr3_aa: CASSARSGGAYNEQFF

cdr3_length: 18
v_call: TRBV7-6
d_call: NA
clone_size: NA
j_call: TRBJ2-7
cdr3_nt: TGTGCCAGCAGCGTACAGGGTTCGAGCCGCGTCAGCTCCTACGAGCAGTACTTC
cdr3_aa: CASSVQGSSRVSSYEQYF

cdr3_length: 16
v_call: TRBV5-1
d_call: TRBD2
clone_size: NA
j_call: TRBJ2-5
cdr3_nt: TGCGCCAGCAGCTTGGGACTAGCGGGAGTTGGAGAGACCCAGTACTTC
cdr3_aa: CASSLGLAGVGETQYF

cdr3_length: 10
v_call: TRBV6-8
d_call: NA
clone_size: NA
j_call: TRBJ1-6
cdr3_nt: TGTGCCAGCACCCCCAGACCCCTCCACTTT
cdr3_aa: CASTPRPLHF

cdr3_length: 16
v_call: TRBV7-6
d_call: NA
clone_size: NA
j_call: TRBJ1-2
cdr3_nt: TGTGCCAGCAGCTTATTTGTGCGAAGCACGGGTGGAGGCTACACCTTC
cdr3_aa: CASSLFVRSTGGGYTF

cdr3_length: 18
v_call: TRBV12-5
d_call: NA
clone_size: NA
j_call: TRBJ2-3
cdr3_nt: TGTGCTAGTGGTTTGGTAGGTGTGGCGTACCCACCAGGGGATACGCAGTATTTT
cdr3_aa: CASGLVGVAYPPGDTQYF

cdr3_length: 19
v_call: TRBV19
d_call: TRBD2
clone_size: NA
j_call: TRBJ2-2
cdr3_nt: TGTGCCAGTAGTCTCGGTGGGACTAGCGGGGGGCCCAACACCGGGGAGCTGTTTTTT
cdr3_aa: CASSLGGTSGGPNTGELFF

cdr3_length: 13
v_call: TRBV5-1
d_call: NA
clone_size: NA
j_call: TRBJ1-1
cdr3_nt: TGCGCCAGCAGCACCAGACAAGACACTGAAGCTTTCTTT
cdr3_aa: CASSTRQDTEAFF

cdr3_length: 17
v_call: TRBV9
d_call: NA
clone_size: NA
j_call: TRBJ2-1
cdr3_nt: TGTGCCAGCAGCGCCCCCTCTGGGCTAGCACTATCGGGTGAGCAGTTCTTC
cdr3_aa: CASSAPSGLALSGEQFF

cdr3_length: 15
v_call: TRBV19
d_call: TRBD2
clone_size: few
j_call: TRBJ2-3
cdr3_nt: TGTGCCAGTAGCTCACTAGCGGGGGGGATAGATACGCAGTATTTT
cdr3_aa: CASSSLAGGIDTQYF

cdr3_length: 14
v_call: TRBV15
d_call: TRBD1
clone_size: NA
j_call: TRBJ2-7
cdr3_nt: TGTGCCACCAGCAGACGACAGGGAAGGGACGAGCAGTACTTC
cdr3_aa: CATSRRQGRDEQYF

cdr3_length: 15
v_call: TRBV30
d_call: TRBD1
clone_size: few
j_call: TRBJ2-5
cdr3_nt: TGTGCCTGGTTCCCCGGGGCAGGGGGCGTGGAGACCCAGTACTTC
cdr3_aa: CAWFPGAGGVETQYF

cdr3_length: 15
v_call: TRBV5-1
d_call: NA
clone_size: NA
j_call: TRBJ2-1
cdr3_nt: TGCGCCAGCAGCTTACTCCGGAGCTCCTACAATGAGCAGTTCTTC
cdr3_aa: CASSLLRSSYNEQFF

cdr3_length: 14
v_call: TRBV29-1
d_call: NA
clone_size: NA
j_call: TRBJ2-1
cdr3_nt: TGCAGCGTTGTCACTGCGGGCGACTACAATGAGCAGTTCTTC
cdr3_aa: CSVVTAGDYNEQFF

cdr3_length: 18
v_call: TRBV3-1/TRBV3-2
d_call: NA
clone_size: NA
j_call: TRBJ2-1
cdr3_nt: TGTGCCAGCAGCCCCCGCTCCCTAGCGACAATCTCCTACAATGAGCAGTTCTTC
cdr3_aa: CASSPRSLATISYNEQFF

cdr3_length: 15
v_call: TRBV15
d_call: NA
clone_size: NA
j_call: TRBJ1-1
cdr3_nt: TGTGCCACCAGCAGGGACCCGAGAGGGCGGACTGAAGCTTTCTTT
cdr3_aa: CATSRDPRGRTEAFF

cdr3_length: 13
v_call: TRBV5-1
d_call: NA
clone_size: NA
j_call: TRBJ1-2
cdr3_nt: TGCGCCAGCAGCTTGGGTCAGACAGATGGCTACACCTTC
cdr3_aa: CASSLGQTDGYTF

cdr3_length: 15
v_call: TRBV29-1
d_call: NA
clone_size: NA
j_call: TRBJ2-3
cdr3_nt: TGCAGCGTTGTTAGGAGCAGTTACCCCACAGATACGCAGTATTTT
cdr3_aa: CSVVRSSYPTDTQYF

cdr3_length: 14
v_call: TRBV30
d_call: NA
clone_size: NA
j_call: TRBJ1-6
cdr3_nt: TGTGCCTGGGCGCAGGGCCTCATTAATTCACCCCTCCACTTT
cdr3_aa: CAWAQGLINSPLHF

cdr3_length: 15
v_call: TRBV7-2
d_call: TRBD2
clone_size: NA
j_call: TRBJ2-1
cdr3_nt: TGTGCCAGCAGCTTAGGCGGGAGGGTATACAATGAGCAGTTCTTC
cdr3_aa: CASSLGGRVYNEQFF

cdr3_length: 14
v_call: TRBV19
d_call: NA
clone_size: NA
j_call: TRBJ1-1
cdr3_nt: TGTGCCAGTAGTGGAACAGCCTTGAACACTGAAGCTTTCTTT
cdr3_aa: CASSGTALNTEAFF

cdr3_length: 13
v_call: TRBV6-5
d_call: NA
clone_size: NA
j_call: TRBJ2-2
cdr3_nt: TGTGCCAGCAGTTACTCGGCCCACGGGGAGCTGTTTTTT
cdr3_aa: CASSYSAHGELFF

cdr3_length: 14
v_call: TRBV7-9
d_call: NA
clone_size: NA
j_call: TRBJ2-7
cdr3_nt: TGTGCCAGCAGCTGGCATTCATTGGCCTACGAGCAGTACTTC
cdr3_aa: CASSWHSLAYEQYF

cdr3_length: 12
v_call: TRBV5-8
d_call: NA
clone_size: NA
j_call: TRBJ2-5
cdr3_nt: TGTGCCAGCAGCTTGGAGGGGTTGTCCCAGTACTTC
cdr3_aa: CASSLEGLSQYF

cdr3_length: 12
v_call: TRBV6-5
d_call: NA
clone_size: NA
j_call: TRBJ1-6
cdr3_nt: TGTGCCAGCAGTACAGGGTATGCACCCCTCCACTTT
cdr3_aa: CASSTGYAPLHF

cdr3_length: 13
v_call: TRBV15
d_call: NA
clone_size: NA
j_call: TRBJ2-7
cdr3_nt: TGTGCCACCAGCAGGGATACAGGCTACGAGCAGTACTTC
cdr3_aa: CATSRDTGYEQYF